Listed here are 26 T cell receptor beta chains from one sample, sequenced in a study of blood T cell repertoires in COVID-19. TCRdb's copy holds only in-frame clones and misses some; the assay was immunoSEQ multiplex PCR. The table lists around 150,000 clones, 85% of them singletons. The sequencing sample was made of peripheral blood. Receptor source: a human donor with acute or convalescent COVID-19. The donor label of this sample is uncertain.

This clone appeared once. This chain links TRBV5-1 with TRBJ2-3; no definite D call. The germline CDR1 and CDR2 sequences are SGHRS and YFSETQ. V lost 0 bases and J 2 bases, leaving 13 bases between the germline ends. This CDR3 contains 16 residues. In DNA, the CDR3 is TGCGCCAGCAGCTTGGGACCCCGCGGCAACACAGATACGCAGTATTTT. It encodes CASSLGPRGNTDTQYF.

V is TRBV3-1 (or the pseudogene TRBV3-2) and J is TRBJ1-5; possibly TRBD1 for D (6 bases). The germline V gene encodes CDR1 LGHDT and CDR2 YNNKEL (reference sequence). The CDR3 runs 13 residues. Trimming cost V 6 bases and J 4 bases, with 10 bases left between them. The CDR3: CASSSQGNQPQHF. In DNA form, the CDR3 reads TGTGCCAGCAGTTCTCAGGGGAATCAGCCCCAGCATTTT.

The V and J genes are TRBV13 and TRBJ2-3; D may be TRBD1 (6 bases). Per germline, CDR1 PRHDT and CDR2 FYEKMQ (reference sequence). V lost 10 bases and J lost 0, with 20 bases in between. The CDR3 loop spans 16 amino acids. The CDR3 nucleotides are TGTGCCACCATCGAACGACAGGTCTCTAGCACAGATACGCAGTATTTT. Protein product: CATIERQVSSTDTQYF. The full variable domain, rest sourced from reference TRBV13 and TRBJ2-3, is AAGVIQSPRHLIKEKRETATLKCYPIPRHDTVYWYQQGPGQDPQFLISFYEKMQSDKGSIPDRFSAQQFSDYHSELNMSSLELGDSALYFCATIERQVSSTDTQYFGPGTRLTVL.

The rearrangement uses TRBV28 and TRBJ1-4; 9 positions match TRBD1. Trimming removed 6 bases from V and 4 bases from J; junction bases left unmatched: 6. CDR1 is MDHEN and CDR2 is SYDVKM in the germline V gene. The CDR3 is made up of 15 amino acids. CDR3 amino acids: CASRTGGRGNEKLFF. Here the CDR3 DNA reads TGTGCCAGCAGGACAGGGGGGAGGGGTAATGAAAAACTGTTTTTT.

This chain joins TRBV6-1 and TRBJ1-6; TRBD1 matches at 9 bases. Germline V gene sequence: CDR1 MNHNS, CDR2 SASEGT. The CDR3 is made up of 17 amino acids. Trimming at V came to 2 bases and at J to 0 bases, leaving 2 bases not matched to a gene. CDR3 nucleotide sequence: TGTGCCAGCAGTGAACCGACAGGGGGCTCCTATAATTCACCCCTCCACTTT. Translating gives CASSEPTGGSYNSPLHF.

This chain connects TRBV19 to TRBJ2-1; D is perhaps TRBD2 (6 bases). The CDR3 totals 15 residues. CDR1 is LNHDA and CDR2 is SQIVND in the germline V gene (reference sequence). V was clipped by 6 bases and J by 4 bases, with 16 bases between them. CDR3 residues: CASSQTRGLYNEQFF. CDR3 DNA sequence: TGTGCCAGTAGCCAGACTAGGGGATTGTACAATGAGCAGTTCTTC. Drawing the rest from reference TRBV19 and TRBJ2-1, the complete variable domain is DGGITQSPKYLFRKEGQNVTLSCEQNLNHDAMYWYRQDPGQGLRLIYYSQIVNDFQKGDIAEGYSVSREKKESFPLTVTSAQKNPTAFYLCASSQTRGLYNEQFFGPGTRLTVL.

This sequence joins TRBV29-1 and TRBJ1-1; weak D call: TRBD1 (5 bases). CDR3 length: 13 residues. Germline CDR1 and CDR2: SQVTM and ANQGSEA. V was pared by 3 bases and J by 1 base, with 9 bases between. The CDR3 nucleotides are TGCAGCGTTGAGGGGGGACCGAACACTGAAGCTTTCTTT. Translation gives CSVEGGPNTEAFF.

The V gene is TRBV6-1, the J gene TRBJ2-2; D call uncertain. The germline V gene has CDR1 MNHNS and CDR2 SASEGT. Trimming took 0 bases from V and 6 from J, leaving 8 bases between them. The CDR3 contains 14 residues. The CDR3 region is CASSEAPVAGELFF. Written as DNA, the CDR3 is TGTGCCAGCAGTGAAGCGCCGGTAGCCGGGGAGCTGTTTTTT.

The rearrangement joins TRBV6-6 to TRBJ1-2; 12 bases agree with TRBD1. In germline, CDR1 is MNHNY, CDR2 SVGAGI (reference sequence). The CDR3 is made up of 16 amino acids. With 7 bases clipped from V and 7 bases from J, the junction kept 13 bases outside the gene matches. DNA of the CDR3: TGTGCCAGCAAAAACTTGGGACAGGGGGCAGGTGGTGGCTACACCTTC. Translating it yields CASKNLGQGAGGGYTF.

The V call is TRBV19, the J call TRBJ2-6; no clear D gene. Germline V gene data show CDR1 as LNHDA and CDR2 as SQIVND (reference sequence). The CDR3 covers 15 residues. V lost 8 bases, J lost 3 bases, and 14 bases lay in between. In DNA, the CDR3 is TGTGCCAGTTCCGCCCAGGTTAGTGGGGCCAACGTCCTGACTTTC. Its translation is CASSAQVSGANVLTF.

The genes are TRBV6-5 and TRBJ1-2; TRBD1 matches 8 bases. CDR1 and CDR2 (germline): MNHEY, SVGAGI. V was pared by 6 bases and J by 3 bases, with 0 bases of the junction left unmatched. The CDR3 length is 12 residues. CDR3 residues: CASRTGDYGYTF. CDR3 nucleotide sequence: TGTGCCAGCAGGACAGGGGACTATGGCTACACCTTC.

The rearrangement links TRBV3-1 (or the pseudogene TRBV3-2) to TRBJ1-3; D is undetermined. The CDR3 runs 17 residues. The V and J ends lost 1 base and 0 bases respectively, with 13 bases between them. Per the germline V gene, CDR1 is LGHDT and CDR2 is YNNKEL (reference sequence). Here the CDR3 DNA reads TGTGCCAGCAGCCAAGGAATGGGGAGAACCTCTGGAAACACCATATATTTT. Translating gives CASSQGMGRTSGNTIYF.

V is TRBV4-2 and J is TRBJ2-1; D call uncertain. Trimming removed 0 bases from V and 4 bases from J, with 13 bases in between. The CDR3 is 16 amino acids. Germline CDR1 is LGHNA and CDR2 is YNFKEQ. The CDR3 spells CASSQDRPTGYNEQFF. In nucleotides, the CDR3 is TGTGCCAGCAGCCAAGATCGGCCGACCGGGTACAATGAGCAGTTCTTC.

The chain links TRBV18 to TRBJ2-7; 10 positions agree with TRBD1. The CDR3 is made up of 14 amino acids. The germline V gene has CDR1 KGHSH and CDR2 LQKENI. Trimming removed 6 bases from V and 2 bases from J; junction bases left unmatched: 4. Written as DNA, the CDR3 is TGTGCCAGCTCGGACAGGGGGGTAACCTACGAGCAGTACTTC. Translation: CASSDRGVTYEQYF.

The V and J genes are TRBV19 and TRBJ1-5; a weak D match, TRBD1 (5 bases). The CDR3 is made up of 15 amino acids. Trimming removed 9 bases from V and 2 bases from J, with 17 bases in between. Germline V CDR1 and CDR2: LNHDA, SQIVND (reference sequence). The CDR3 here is CASRKAGGGNQPQHF. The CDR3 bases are TGTGCCAGCCGCAAGGCCGGGGGTGGCAATCAGCCCCAGCATTTT.

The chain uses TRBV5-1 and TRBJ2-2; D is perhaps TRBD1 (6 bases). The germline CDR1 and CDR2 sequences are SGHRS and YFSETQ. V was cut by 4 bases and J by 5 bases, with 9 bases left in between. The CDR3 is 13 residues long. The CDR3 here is CASSEQGTGELFF. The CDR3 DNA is TGCGCCAGCAGCGAACAGGGAACCGGGGAGCTGTTTTTT.

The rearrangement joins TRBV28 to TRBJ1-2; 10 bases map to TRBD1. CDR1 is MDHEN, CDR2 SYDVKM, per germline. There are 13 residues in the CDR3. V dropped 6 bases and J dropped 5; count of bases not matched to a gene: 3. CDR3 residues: CASSRQGAYGYTF. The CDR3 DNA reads TGTGCCAGCAGCCGACAGGGGGCGTATGGCTACACCTTC.

CDR3 DNA: TGTGCCAGCTCTCCAGGGGTTTATCAGCCCCAGCATTTT. Amino acids: CASSPGVYQPQHF. The chain has TRBV6-5 and TRBJ1-5; maybe TRBD1 (6 bases). The ends were cut back, 8 bases at V and 5 bases at J, with 13 bases in the middle. Per germline, CDR1 MNHEY and CDR2 SVGAGI. CDR3 length equals 13 residues.

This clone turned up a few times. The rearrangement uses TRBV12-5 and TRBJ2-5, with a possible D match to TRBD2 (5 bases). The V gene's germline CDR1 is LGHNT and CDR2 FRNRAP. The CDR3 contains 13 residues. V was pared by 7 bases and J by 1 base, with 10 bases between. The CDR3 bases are TGTGCTAGTGCCGGACGGGGCCAAGAGACCCAGTACTTC. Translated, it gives CASAGRGQETQYF.

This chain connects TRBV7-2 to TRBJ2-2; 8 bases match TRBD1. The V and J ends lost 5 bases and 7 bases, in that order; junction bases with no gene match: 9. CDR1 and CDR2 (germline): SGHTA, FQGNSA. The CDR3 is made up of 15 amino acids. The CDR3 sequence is CASSPRGRGIGELFF. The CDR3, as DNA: TGTGCCAGCAGCCCCAGGGGGCGAGGAATCGGGGAGCTGTTTTTT.

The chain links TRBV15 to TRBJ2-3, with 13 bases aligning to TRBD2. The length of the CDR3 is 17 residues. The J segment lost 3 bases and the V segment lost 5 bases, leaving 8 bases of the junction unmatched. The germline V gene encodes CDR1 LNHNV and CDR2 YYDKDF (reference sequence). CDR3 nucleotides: TGTGCCACCAGCGCCCGTGGGACTAGCGGGGCAACAGATACGCAGTATTTT. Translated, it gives CATSARGTSGATDTQYF. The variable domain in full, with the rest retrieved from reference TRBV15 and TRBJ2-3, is DAMVIQNPRYQVTQFGKPVTLSCSQTLNHNVMYWYQQKSSQAPKLLFHYYDKDFNNEADTPDNFQSRRPNTSFCFLDIRSPGLGDTAMYLCATSARGTSGATDTQYFGPGTRLTVL.

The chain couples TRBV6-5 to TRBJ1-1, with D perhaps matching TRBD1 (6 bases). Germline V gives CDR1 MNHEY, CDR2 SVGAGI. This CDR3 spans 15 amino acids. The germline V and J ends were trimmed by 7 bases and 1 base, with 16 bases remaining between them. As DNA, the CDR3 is TGTGCCAGCACCAAAGCCGACAGGTCGAACACTGAAGCTTTCTTT. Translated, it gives CASTKADRSNTEAFF.

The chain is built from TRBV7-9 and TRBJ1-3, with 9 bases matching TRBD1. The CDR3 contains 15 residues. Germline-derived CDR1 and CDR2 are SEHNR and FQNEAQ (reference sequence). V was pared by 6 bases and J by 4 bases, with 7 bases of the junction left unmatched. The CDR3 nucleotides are TGTGCCAGCAGAGATACAGGGGGCACCGGAAACACCATATATTTT. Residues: CASRDTGGTGNTIYF. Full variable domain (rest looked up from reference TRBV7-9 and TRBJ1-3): DTGVSQNPRHKITKRGQNVTFRCDPISEHNRLYWYRQTLGQGPEFLTYFQNEAQLEKSRLLSDRFSAERPKGSFSTLEIQRTEQGDSAMYLCASRDTGGTGNTIYFGEGSWLTVV.

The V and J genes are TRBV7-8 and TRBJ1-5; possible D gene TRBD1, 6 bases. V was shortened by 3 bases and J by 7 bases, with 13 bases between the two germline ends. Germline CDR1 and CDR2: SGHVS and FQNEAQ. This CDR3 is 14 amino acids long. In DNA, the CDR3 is TGTGCCAGCAGCTTGGGGGCAGGGGTCCAGCCCCAGCATTTT. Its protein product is CASSLGAGVQPQHF.

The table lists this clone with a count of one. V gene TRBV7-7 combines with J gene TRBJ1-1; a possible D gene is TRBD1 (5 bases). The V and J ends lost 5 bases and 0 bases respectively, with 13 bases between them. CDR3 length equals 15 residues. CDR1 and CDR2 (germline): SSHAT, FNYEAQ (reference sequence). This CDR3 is CASSPSTVMNTEAFF. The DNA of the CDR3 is TGTGCCAGCAGCCCCTCGACAGTTATGAACACTGAAGCTTTCTTT.

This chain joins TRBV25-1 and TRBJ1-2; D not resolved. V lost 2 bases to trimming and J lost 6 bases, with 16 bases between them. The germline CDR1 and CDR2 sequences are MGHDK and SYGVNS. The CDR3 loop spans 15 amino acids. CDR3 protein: CASSEQTSGYHGYTF. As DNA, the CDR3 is TGTGCCAGCAGTGAACAGACAAGTGGGTATCATGGCTACACCTTC.